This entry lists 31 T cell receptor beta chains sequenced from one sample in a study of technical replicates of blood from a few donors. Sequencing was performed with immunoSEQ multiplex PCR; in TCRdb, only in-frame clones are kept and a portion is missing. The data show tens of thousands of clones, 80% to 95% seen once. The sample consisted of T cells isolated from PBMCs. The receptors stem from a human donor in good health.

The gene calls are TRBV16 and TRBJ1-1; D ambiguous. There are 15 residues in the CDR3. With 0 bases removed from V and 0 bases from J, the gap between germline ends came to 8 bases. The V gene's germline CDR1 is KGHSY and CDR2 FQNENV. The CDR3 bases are TGTGCCAGCAGCCAATCCTCCGGGTTGAACACTGAAGCTTTCTTT. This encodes CASSQSSGLNTEAFF.

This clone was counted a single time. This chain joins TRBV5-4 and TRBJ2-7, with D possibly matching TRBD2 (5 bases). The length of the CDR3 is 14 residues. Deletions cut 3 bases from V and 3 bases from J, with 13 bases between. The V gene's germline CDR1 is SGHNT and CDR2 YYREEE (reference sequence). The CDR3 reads CASSSVGGLYEQYF. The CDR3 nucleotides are TGTGCCAGCAGCTCCGTGGGCGGACTCTACGAGCAGTACTTC.

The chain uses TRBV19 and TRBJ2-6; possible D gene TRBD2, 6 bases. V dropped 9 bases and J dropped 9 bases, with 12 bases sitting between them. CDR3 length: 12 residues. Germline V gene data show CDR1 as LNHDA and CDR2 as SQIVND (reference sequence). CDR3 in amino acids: CASLGEVNVLTF. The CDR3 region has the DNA TGTGCCAGCCTTGGGGAGGTCAACGTCCTGACTTTC.

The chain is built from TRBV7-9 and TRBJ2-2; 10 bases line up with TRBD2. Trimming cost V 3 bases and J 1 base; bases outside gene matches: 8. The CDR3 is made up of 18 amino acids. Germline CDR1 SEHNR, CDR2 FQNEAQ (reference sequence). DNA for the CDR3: TGTGCCAGCAGCTTTGCCCTAGGACTAGCGGAGAACACCGGGGAGCTGTTTTTT. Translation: CASSFALGLAENTGELFF.

The DNA for the CDR3 is TGTGCCAGCAGTTCTCCTAGCGGGAGGGCCCTCCACCAAGAGACCCAGTACTTC. Encoded protein: CASSSPSGRALHQETQYF. V usage is TRBV27 and J usage is TRBJ2-5; 12 bases agree with TRBD2. The CDR3 runs to 18 residues. Germline CDR1 is MNHEY and CDR2 is SMNVEV (reference sequence). V was pared by 4 bases and J by 0 bases, with 9 bases of the junction left unmatched.

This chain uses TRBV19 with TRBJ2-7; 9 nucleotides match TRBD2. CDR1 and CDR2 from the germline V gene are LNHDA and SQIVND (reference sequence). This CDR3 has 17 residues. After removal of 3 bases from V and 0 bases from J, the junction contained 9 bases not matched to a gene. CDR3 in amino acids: CASSMGLAGPSSYEQYF. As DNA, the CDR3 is TGTGCCAGTAGTATGGGTCTAGCGGGGCCAAGCTCCTACGAGCAGTACTTC.

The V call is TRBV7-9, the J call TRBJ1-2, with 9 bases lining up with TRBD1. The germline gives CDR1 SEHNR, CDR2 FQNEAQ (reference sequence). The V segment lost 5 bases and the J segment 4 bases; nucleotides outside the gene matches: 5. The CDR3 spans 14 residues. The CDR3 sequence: CASSRTGQGYGYTF. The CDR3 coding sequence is TGTGCCAGCAGCAGAACGGGACAGGGCTATGGCTACACCTTC.

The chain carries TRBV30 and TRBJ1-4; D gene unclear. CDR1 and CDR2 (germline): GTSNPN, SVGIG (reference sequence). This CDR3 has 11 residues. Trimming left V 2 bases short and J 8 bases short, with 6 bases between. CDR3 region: CAWSPQEKLFF. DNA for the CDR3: TGTGCCTGGAGTCCGCAGGAAAAACTGTTTTTT.

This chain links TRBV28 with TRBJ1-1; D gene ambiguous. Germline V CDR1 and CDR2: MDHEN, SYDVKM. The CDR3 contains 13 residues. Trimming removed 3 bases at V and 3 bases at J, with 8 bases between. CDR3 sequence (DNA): TGTGCCAGCAGTTTCTTTCCGGACACTGAAGCTTTCTTT. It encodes CASSFFPDTEAFF.

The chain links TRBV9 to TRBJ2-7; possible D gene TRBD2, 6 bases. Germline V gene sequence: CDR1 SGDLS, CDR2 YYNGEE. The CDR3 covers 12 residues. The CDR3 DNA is TGTGCTGAGGGAGGCAGCCCCTACGAGCAGTACTTC. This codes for CAEGGSPYEQYF.

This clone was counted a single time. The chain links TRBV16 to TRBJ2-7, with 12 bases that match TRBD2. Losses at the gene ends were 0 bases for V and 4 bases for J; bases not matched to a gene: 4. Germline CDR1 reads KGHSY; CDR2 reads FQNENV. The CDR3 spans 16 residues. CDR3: CASSQSQTSGSYEQYF. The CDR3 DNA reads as TGTGCCAGCAGCCAATCTCAGACTAGCGGGAGTTACGAGCAGTACTTC.

CDR3 sequence (DNA): TGTGCTGTATTCGGACAAGCCTACGAGCAGTACTTC. As protein: CAVFGQAYEQYF. This chain uses TRBV28 with TRBJ2-7; D possibly corresponds to TRBD1 (5 bases). Looked up from germline, CDR1 is MDHEN and CDR2 is SYDVKM. This CDR3 contains 12 residues.

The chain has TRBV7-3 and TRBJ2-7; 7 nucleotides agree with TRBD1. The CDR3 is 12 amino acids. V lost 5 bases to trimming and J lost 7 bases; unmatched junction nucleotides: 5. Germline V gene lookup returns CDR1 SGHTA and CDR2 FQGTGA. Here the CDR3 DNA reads TGTGCCAGCAGCGCCTCAGGGGGAGAGCAGTACTTC. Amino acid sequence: CASSASGGEQYF.

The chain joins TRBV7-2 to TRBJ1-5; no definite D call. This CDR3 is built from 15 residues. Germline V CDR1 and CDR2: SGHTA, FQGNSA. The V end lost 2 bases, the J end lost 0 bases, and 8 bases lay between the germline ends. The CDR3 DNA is TGTGCCAGCAGCTTAACGGGGAATAGCAATCAGCCCCAGCATTTT. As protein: CASSLTGNSNQPQHF.

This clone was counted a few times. CDR3 in DNA: TGTGCCAGCAGCGCGCCGGGATCCCCTAACACTGAAGCTTTCTTT. The encoded protein is CASSAPGSPNTEAFF. The rearrangement uses TRBV5-4 and TRBJ1-1; D is unclear. Germline V gene sequence: CDR1 SGHNT, CDR2 YYREEE (reference sequence). This CDR3 spans 15 amino acids. Trimming removed 4 bases at V and 2 bases at J, with 15 bases between.

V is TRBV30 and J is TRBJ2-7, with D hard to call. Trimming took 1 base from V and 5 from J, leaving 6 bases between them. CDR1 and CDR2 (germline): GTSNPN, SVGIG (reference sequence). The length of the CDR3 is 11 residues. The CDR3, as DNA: TGTGCCTGGAGTGGCTTAGACGAGCAGTACTTC. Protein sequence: CAWSGLDEQYF.

DNA for the CDR3: TGTGCCAGCAGTCCCACCGACAGGGAGCTGAATGAGCAGTTCTTC. This codes for CASSPTDRELNEQFF. The genes are TRBV28 and TRBJ2-1; 7 bases are a match to TRBD1. Per germline, CDR1 MDHEN and CDR2 SYDVKM. CDR3 length equals 15 residues. With V trimmed by 5 bases and J by 7 bases, 11 bases remained unmatched.

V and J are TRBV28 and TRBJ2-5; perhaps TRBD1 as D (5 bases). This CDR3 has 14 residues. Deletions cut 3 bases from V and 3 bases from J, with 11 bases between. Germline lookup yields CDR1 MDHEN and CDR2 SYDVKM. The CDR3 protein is CASSFRVRKETQYF. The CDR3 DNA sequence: TGTGCCAGCAGTTTCAGGGTTAGGAAAGAGACCCAGTACTTC.

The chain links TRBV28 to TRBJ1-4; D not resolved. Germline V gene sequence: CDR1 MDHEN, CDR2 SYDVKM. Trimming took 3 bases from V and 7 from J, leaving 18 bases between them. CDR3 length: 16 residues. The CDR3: CASSFNIGPNTEKLFF. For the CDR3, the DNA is TGTGCCAGCAGTTTTAATATTGGGCCTAACACTGAAAAACTGTTTTTT.

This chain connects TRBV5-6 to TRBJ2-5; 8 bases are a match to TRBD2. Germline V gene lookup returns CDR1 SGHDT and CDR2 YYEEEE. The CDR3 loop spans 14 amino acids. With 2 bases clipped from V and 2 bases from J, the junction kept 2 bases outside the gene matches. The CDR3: CASSLREGQETQYF. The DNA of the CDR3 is TGTGCCAGCAGCTTACGGGAGGGGCAAGAGACCCAGTACTTC.

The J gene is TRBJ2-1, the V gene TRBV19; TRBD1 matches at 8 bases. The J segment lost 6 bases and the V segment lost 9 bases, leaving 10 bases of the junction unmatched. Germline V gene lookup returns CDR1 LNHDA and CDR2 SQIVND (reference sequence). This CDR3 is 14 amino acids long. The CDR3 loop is CASLDRGVGNEQFF. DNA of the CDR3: TGTGCCAGCCTTGACAGGGGAGTAGGCAATGAGCAGTTCTTC.

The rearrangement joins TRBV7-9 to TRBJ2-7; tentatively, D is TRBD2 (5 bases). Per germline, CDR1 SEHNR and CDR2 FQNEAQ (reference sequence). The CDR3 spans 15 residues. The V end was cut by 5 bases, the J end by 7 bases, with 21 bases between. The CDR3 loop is CASSPSGISTREQYF. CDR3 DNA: TGTGCCAGCAGCCCATCCGGGATTTCCACACGGGAGCAGTACTTC.

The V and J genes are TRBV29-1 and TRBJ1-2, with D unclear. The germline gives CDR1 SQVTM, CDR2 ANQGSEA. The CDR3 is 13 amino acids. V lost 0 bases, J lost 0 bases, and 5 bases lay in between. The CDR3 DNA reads TGCAGCGTTGAAGAAACAGCTAACTATGGCTACACCTTC. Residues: CSVEETANYGYTF.

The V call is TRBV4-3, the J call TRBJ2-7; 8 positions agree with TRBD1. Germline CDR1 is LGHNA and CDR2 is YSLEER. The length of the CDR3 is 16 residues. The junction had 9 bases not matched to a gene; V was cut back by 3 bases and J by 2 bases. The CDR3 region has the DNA TGCGCCAGCAGCCATCTACAGGGGGGTCTTCCCTACGAGCAGTACTTC. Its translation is CASSHLQGGLPYEQYF.

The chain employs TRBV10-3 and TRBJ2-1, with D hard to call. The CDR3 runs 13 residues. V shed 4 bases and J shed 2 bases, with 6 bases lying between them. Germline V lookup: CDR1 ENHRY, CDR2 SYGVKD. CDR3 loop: CAISAAAYNEQFF. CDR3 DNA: TGTGCCATCAGTGCCGCGGCCTACAATGAGCAGTTCTTC.

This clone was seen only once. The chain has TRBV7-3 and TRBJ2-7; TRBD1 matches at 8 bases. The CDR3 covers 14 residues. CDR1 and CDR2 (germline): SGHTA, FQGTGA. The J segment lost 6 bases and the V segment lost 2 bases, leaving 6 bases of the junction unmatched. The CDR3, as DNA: TGTGCCAGCAGCTTAGGGGGGACAGGTGTCGAGCAGTACTTC. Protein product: CASSLGGTGVEQYF.

CDR3 bases: TGTGCCAGCAGGGGATTCGGGACAGGGGCCTTCAATCAGCCCCAGCATTTT. Its translation: CASRGFGTGAFNQPQHF. The rearrangement joins TRBV27 to TRBJ1-5, with 10 bases identical to TRBD1. V was clipped by 6 bases and J by 3 bases; unmatched bases: 11. Germline assignment: CDR1 MNHEY and CDR2 SMNVEV (reference sequence). This CDR3 region has 17 residues.

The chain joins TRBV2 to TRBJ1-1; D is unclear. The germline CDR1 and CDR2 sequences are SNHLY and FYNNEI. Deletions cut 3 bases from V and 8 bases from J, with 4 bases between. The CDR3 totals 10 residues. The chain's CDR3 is CASSELEAFF. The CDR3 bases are TGTGCCAGCAGTGAGTTAGAAGCTTTCTTT.

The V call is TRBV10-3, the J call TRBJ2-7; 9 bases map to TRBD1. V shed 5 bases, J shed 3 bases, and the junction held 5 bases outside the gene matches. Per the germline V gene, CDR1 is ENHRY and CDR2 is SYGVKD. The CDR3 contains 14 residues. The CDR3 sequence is CAISSGTGSYEQYF. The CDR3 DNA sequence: TGTGCCATCAGTTCCGGGACAGGGAGCTACGAGCAGTACTTC.

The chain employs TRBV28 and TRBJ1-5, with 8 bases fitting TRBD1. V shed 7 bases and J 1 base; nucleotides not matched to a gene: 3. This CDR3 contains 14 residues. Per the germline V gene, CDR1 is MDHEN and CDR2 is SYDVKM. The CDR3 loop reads CASTGQGSNQPQHF. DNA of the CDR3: TGTGCCAGCACCGGACAGGGAAGCAATCAGCCCCAGCATTTT.

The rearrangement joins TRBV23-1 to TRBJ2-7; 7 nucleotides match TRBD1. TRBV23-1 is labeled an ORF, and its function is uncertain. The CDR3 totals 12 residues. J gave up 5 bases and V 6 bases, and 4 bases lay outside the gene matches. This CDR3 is CASSGTDHEQYF. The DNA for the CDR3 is TGCGCCAGCAGCGGGACAGACCACGAGCAGTACTTC.